This T cell receptor beta chain was captured by sequencing in a study of shared clonotypes between healthy human individuals. About the research overall: The donor group consisted of a couple of women and a few men, aged 18 to 49. Per donor, three plates held CD4 naive cells, three held CD4 memory, two held CD8 naive and one held CD8 memory. Study-wide findings and caveats: Non-shared clonotypes were found to have lower generation probabilities than the clonotypes that were shared by all four of the sorted-subset donors. Richness estimates generally favored naive over memory subsets.

As for this clone: Antigen specificity is unknown.

The repertoire was sequenced with immunoSEQ multiplex PCR; TCRdb's copy has only in-frame clones and lacks some. Of about 2.1 million clones in the sample, 93% were seen once. The ends were cut back, 1 base at V and 5 bases at J, with 9 bases in the middle. This CDR3 contains 13 residues. Per the germline V gene, CDR1 is SGHNT and CDR2 is YYREEE (reference sequence). The naive CD8 subset, CD45RO-negative cells positively selected for CCR7, excluded terminally differentiated effector memory CD45RA+ cells. The chain joins TRBV5-4 to TRBJ2-5; no firm D call. Source material: naive CD8+ T cells from PBMCs. This clonotype was obtained from a man aged 18 to 30 in good health. Some clones in this sample may be carry-over from other donors' samples. The CDR3 loop reads CASSLFLTETQYF. Written as DNA, the CDR3 is TGTGCCAGCAGCTTGTTCCTAACGGAGACCCAGTACTTC.